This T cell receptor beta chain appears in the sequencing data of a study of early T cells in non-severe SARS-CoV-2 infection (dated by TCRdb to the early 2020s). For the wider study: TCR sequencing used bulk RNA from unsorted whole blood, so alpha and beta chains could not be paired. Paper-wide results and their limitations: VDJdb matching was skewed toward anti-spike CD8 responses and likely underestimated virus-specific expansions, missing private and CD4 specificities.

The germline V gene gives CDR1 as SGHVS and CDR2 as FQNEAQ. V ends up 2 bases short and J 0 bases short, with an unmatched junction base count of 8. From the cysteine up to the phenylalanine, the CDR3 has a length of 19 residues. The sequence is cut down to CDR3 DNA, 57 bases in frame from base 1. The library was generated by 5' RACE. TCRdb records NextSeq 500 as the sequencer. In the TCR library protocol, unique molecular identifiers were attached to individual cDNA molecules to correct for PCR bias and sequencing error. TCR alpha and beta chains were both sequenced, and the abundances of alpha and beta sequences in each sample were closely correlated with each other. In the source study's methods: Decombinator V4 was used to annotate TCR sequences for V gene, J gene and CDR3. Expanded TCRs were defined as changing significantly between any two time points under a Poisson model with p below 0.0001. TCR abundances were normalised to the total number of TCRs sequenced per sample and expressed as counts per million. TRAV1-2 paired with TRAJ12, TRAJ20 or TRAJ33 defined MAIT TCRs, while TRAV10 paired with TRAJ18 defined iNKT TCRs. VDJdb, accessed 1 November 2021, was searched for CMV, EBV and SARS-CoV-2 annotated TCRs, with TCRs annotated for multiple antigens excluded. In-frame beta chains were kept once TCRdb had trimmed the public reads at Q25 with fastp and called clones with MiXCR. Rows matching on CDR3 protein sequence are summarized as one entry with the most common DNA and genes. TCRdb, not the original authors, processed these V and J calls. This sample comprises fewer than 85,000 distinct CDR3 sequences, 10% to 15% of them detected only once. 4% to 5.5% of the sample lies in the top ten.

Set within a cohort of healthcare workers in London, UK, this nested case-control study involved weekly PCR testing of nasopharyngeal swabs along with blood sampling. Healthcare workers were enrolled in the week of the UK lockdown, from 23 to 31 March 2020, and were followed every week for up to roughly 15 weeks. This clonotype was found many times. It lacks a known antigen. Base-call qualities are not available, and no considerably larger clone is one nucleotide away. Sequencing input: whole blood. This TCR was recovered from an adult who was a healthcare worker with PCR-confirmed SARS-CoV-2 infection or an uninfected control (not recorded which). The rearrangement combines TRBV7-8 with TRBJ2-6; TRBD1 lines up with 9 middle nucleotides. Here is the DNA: TGTGCCAGCAGCTTAACATGGGACAGGGTATACTCTGGGGCCAACGTCCTGACTTTC. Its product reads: CASSLTWDRVYSGANVLTF.